Given below is one TCR beta chain in context. The source of the sample is a study of blood T cell repertoires in COVID-19. The wider study: Material from acute and convalescent COVID-19 was sourced from the United States, Italy and Spain. Sources were T cells, B-cell-depleted T cells, or PBMCs; the material itself was cDNA or gDNA.

Authors' data handling: Amplified reference gene primers provided the basis for estimating nucleated cell counts. This table comes from immunoSEQ multiplex PCR, and its TCRdb copy is limited to in-frame clones, with some not included. V and J calls and clone size are given by that table; D and trimming were obtained from the DNA. The sample has 150,000 to 170,000 clones, around 85% seen once. The germline V and J ends were trimmed by 2 bases and 10 bases, with 17 bases remaining between them. The CDR3 loop spans 14 amino acids. The germline CDR1 and CDR2 sequences are MNHEY and SVGEGT. The chain recombines TRBV6-2 or TRBV6-3 with TRBJ1-2; D remains unclear. The receptor's source is a man aged 55 to 69 with COVID-19, enrolled during active disease. Material for sequencing was peripheral blood. CDR3 sequence reads: CASSYRVAGGVYTF. As DNA, the CDR3 is TGTGCCAGCAGTTACCGGGTTGCCGGTGGAGTCTACACCTTC.